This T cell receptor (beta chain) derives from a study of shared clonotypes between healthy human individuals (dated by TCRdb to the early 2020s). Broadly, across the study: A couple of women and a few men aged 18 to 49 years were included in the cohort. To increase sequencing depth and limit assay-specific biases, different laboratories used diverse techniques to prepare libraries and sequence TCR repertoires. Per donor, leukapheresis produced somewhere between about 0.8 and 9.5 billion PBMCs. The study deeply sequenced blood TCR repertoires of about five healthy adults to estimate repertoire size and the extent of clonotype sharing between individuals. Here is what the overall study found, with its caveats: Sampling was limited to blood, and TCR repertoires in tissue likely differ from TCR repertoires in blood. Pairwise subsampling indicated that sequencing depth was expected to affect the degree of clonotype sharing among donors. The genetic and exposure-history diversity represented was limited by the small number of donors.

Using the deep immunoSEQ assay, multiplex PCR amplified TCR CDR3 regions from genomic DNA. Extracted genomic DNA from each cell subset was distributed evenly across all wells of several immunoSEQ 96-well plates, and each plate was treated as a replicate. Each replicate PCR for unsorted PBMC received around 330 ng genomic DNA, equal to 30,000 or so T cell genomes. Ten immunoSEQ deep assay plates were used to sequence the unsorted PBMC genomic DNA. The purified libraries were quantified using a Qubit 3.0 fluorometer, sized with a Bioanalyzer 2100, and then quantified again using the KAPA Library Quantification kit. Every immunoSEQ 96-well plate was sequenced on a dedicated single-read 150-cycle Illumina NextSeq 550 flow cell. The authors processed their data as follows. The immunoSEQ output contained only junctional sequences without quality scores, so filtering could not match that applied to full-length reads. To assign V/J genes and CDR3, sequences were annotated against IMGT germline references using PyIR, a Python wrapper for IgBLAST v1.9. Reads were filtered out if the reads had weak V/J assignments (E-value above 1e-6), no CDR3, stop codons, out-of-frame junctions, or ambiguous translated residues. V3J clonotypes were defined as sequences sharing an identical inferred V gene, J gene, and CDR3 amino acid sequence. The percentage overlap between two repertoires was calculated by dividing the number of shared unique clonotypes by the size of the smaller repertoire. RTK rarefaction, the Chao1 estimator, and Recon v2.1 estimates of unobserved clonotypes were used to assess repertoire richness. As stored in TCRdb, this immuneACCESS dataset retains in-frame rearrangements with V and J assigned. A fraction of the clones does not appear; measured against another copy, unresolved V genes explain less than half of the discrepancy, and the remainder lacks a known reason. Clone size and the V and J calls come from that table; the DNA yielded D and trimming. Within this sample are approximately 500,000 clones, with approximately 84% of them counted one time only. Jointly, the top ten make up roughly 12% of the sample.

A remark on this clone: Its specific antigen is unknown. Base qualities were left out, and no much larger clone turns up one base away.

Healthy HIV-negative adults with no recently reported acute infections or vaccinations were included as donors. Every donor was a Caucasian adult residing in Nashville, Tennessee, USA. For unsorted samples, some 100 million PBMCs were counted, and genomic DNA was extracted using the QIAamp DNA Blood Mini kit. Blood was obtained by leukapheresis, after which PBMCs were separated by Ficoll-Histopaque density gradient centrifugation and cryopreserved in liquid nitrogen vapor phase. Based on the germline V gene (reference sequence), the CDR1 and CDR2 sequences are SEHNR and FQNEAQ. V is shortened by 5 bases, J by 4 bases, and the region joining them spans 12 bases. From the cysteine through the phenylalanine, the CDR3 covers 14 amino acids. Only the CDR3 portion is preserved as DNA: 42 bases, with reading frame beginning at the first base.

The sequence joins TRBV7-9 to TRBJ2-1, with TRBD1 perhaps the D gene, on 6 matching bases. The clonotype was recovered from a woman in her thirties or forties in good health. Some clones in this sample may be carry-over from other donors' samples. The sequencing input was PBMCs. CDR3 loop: CASSNRAEYNEQFF. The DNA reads TGTGCCAGCAGCAACAGGGCGGAATACAATGAGCAGTTCTTC.